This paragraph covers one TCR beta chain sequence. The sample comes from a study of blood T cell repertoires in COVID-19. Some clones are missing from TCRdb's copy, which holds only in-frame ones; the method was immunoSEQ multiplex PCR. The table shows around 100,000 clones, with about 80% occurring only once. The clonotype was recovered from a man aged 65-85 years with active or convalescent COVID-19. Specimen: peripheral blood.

The CDR3 loop reads CASSPPIAGNQETQYF. In DNA form, the CDR3 reads TGTGCCAGCAGCCCTCCTATAGCGGGGAACCAAGAGACCCAGTACTTC. The chain joins TRBV11-1 to TRBJ2-5; 8 positions match TRBD2. This CDR3 comprises 16 residues. From germline, CDR1 is SGHAT and CDR2 FQDESV (reference sequence). The ends lost 5 bases at V and 0 bases at J; junction bases unmatched: 8.